This TCR beta chain was retrieved from a study of cytotoxic CD8 clonotypes in ibrutinib-treated CLL. Clones were sequenced by immunoSEQ multiplex PCR, and TCRdb holds only the in-frame ones, with some missing. This sample has about 300,000 clones, with roughly two thirds found just once. This clonotype originated in a human donor with chronic lymphocytic leukemia. This specimen was PBMCs, taken after 36 months of ibrutinib treatment.

The chain's CDR3 is CASTPTLGMGTDTQYF. DNA of the CDR3: TGTGCCAGCACCCCCACCTTGGGGATGGGCACAGATACGCAGTATTTT. This sequence joins TRBV6-6 and TRBJ2-3; D gene ambiguous. In germline, CDR1 is MNHNY, CDR2 SVGAGI (reference sequence). V was cut by 7 bases and J by 1 base, with 18 bases left in between. This CDR3 has 16 amino acids.